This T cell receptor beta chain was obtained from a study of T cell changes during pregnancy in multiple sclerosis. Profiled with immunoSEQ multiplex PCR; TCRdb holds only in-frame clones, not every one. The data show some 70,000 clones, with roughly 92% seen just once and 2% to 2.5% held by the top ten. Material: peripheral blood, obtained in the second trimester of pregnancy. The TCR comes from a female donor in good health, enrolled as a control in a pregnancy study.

CDR3 residues: CATRTGSTEAFF. For the CDR3, the DNA is TGTGCCACCAGGACAGGGAGCACTGAAGCTTTCTTT. The V and J genes are TRBV2 and TRBJ1-1, with 8 bases fitting TRBD1. Germline V gene sequence: CDR1 SNHLY, CDR2 FYNNEI. The CDR3 has 12 residues. Trimming cost V 10 bases and J 4 bases; bases outside gene matches: 5.